The TCR beta chain described here comes from a study of Graves' ophthalmopathy and Graves' hyperthyroidism. Across the study: Peripheral blood sampling preceded any treatment and occurred at initial diagnosis.

The length of the CDR3 is 15 residues. Germline loops: CDR1 MNHEY, CDR2 SMNVEV (reference sequence). The V and J ends lost 6 bases and 5 bases respectively, with 20 bases between them. Study observations and caveats: Blood also carried most expanded thyroid clonotypes exceeding 0.001 frequency.

Amplification of the TCR beta CDR3 regions used RNA transcripts (as template). Following a first-round RT-PCR that used HTBI primers, a second-round multiplex PCR was carried out. TCRdb called the multiplex PCR reads again in MiXCR, with one record for every CDR3 protein. This table has just over 600,000 distinct CDR3 sequences, over 20% appearing once. There are many counts of this clonotype. Antigen: not known. V gene TRBV27 combines with J gene TRBJ2-7; D might be TRBD2 (5 bases). The clonotype comes from a woman aged 18-30 years with stable Graves' hyperthyroidism. Some clones in this sample may be carry-over from other donors' samples. The sequencing sample was made of peripheral blood. In DNA, the CDR3 is TGTGCCAGCAGCTCATCCCCCTGGCCCGGGAACGAGCAGTACTTC. Translating it yields CASSSSPWPGNEQYF.